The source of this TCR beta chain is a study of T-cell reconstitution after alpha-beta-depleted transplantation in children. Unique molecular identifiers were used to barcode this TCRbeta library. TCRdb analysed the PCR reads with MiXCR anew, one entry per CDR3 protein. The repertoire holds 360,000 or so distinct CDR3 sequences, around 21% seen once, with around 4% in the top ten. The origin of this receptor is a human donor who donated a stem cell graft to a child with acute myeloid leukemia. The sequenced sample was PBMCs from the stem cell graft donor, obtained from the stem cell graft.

DNA of the CDR3: TGTGCCATGAGCCCCGGGCCTAACAATGAGCAGTTCTTC. Translation: CAMSPGPNNEQFF. The chain couples TRBV5-6 to TRBJ2-1; D is unresolved. V lost 9 bases to trimming and J lost 5 bases, with 15 bases between them. There are 13 residues in the CDR3. Germline CDR1 reads SGHDT; CDR2 reads YYEEEE.